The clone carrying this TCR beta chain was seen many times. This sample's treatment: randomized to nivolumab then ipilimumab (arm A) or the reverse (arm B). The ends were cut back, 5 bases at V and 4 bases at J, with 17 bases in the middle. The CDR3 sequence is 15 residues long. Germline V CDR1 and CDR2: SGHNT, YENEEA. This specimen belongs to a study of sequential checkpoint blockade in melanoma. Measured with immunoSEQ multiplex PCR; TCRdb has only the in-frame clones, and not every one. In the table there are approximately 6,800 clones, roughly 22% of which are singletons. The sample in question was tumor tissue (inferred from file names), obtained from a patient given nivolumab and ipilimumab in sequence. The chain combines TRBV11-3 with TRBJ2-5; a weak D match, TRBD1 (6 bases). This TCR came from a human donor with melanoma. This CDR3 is CASSLRRSRGETQYF. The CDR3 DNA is TGTGCCAGCAGCCTGCGCCGGAGCAGGGGAGAGACCCAGTACTTC.